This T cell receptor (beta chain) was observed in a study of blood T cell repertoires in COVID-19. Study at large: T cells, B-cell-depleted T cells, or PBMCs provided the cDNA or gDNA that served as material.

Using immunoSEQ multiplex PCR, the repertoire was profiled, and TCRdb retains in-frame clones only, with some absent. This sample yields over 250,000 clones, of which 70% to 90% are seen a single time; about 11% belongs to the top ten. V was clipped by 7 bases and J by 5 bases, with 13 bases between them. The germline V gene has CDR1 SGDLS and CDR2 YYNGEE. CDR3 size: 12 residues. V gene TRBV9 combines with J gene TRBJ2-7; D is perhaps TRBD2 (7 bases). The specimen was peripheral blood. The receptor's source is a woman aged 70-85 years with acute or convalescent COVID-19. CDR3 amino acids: CASGRGDNEQYF. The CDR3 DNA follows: TGTGCCAGCGGTCGGGGGGACAACGAGCAGTACTTC. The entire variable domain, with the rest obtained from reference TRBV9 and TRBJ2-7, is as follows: DSGVTQTPKHLITATGQRVTLRCSPRSGDLSVYWYQQSLDQGLQFLIQYYNGEERAKGNILERFSAQQFPDLHSELNLSSLELGDSALYFCASGRGDNEQYFGPGTRLTVT.